The following is a TCR beta chain sequence with its context. The antigen this receptor binds is unknown. There are no base qualities to consult, and no much larger clone falls within one base. Trimming accounts for 4 bases at V and 0 bases at J, while the number of junction bases matched to no gene is 3. CDR1 PRHDT and CDR2 FYEKMQ were looked up in the germline V gene (reference sequence). The CDR3, from cysteine to phenylalanine, totals 14 residues. This entry keeps only the CDR3 DNA: 42 bases, framed from base 1. Each collaborating institution followed its own protocols to collect whole blood in K2EDTA tubes. Collaborator samples were shipped for TCRbeta analysis as frozen whole blood, isolated PBMCs, or DNA extracted from either sample type. This specimen belongs to a study of blood T cell repertoires in COVID-19 (dated by TCRdb to about 2020). Study-wide context: Samples from collaborators originated in the United States, Italy and Spain and spanned both the acute and convalescent phases of COVID-19. Samples came from the ongoing ImmuneRACE study (first 160 participants) plus 1,254 subjects from 6 global collaborators. The dataset comprised deeply sampled blood TCRbeta repertoires from subjects exposed to, actively infected with, or recovered from COVID-19. Sample metadata almost always included a de-identified subject ID, COVID-19 status, age in years and sex. Where available, HLA class I and class II types were taken from metadata supplied by the sample provider and were not determined by assay-based typing. The repertoires were released in a freely available public database meant as a resource for research on the immune response to SARS-CoV-2. The prospective study material was composed of cDNA or gDNA derived from T cells, B-cell-depleted T cells, or PBMCs. Here is what the overall study found, with its caveats: Clinical and demographic metadata were provided uncurated, with the amount varying by source and participant.

The immunoSEQ Assay, a bias-controlled multiplex PCR, was used to amplify TCRbeta CDR3 regions from genomic DNA. Per the original workflow: The number of nucleated cells in each sample was estimated from the amplification of reference gene primers within the assay. Sequence reads were collapsed and filtered to measure the absolute abundance of every unique TCRbeta CDR3 rearrangement. For each sample, productive Simpson clonality was calculated as the square root of Simpson's diversity index across productive rearrangements. TCRdb mirrors the immuneACCESS table, restricted to in-frame sequences. Some clones are absent from its copies; in checked studies, under half trace to an unresolved V gene, and the reason for the others is unknown. The DNA was the basis for D and trimming; V, J and clone size are from that table. Within this sample are 230,000 or so clones, with around 85% of them counted one time only. Jointly, the top ten make up 4.5% to 5.5% of the sample.

This sequence was found in a human donor in a cohort sampled during active COVID-19. The chain couples TRBV13 to TRBJ2-7; 7 central bases correspond to TRBD2. The sample was peripheral blood. The CDR3 corresponds to CASSSGLLSYEQYF. The bases read TGTGCCAGCAGCTCGGGACTACTCTCCTACGAGCAGTACTTC.